The T cell receptor beta chain under discussion was sequenced for a study of blood T cell repertoires in COVID-19. Across the study: T cells, B-cell-depleted T cells, or PBMCs supplied cDNA or gDNA.

V shed 1 base and J shed 2 bases, with 5 bases lying between them. This CDR3 is 13 amino acids long. CDR1 is LGHDT and CDR2 is YNNKEL in the germline V gene (reference sequence). Original data processing: Reference gene primers were amplified, and this amplification served to estimate nucleated cell counts. The protocol was immunoSEQ multiplex PCR, while the TCRdb copy is restricted to in-frame clones and leaves out a portion. V, J and clone size are those of that table, while D and trimming were read from the DNA. This sample carries around 250,000 clones, less than 90% of them seen once, and the ten largest clones take less than 2%. This clone occurred a few times.

This sequence joins TRBV3-1 (or the pseudogene TRBV3-2) and TRBJ1-2, with D perhaps matching TRBD1 (5 bases). The receptor's source is a woman aged 40 to 50 who had recovered from COVID-19. Sequenced: peripheral blood. The CDR3 DNA is TGTGCCAGCAGCCAAGCAGGGAACTATGGCTACACCTTC. Its translation: CASSQAGNYGYTF.